The 26 T cell receptor beta chains in this list originate from one sample, sequenced in a study of blood T cell repertoires in COVID-19. The assay was immunoSEQ multiplex PCR, and TCRdb's table has in-frame clones only and misses some. The repertoire holds about 130,000 clones, around 90% seen once, with over 3.5% in the top ten. The sample was peripheral blood. These receptors all come from a man aged 45-65 years with active COVID-19.

The chain is built from TRBV11-2 and TRBJ1-3; no clear D gene. With 3 bases removed from V and 0 bases from J, the gap between germline ends came to 15 bases. From germline, CDR1 is SGHAT and CDR2 FQNNGV. The CDR3 has 17 residues. The CDR3 protein is CASSFNARENSGNTIYF. CDR3 nucleotides: TGTGCCAGCAGCTTCAATGCCCGGGAGAACTCTGGAAACACCATATATTTT.

V usage is TRBV5-1 and J usage is TRBJ1-3; D remains unclear. There are 14 residues in the CDR3. V was shortened by 2 bases and J by 6 bases, with 12 bases between the two germline ends. Germline assignment: CDR1 SGHRS and CDR2 YFSETQ. The CDR3 loop is CASSLKGGENTIYF. In DNA form, the CDR3 reads TGCGCCAGCAGCTTAAAGGGAGGTGAAAACACCATATATTTT.

The chain employs TRBV2 and TRBJ2-7; D gene unclear. Germline V CDR1 and CDR2: SNHLY, FYNNEI. The CDR3 extends over 14 amino acids. Trimming removed 8 bases at V and 1 base at J, with 15 bases between. This chain's CDR3 is CASALSPGSYEQYF. CDR3 DNA: TGTGCCAGCGCCCTAAGCCCCGGGTCCTACGAGCAGTACTTC.

The J gene is TRBJ2-1, the V gene TRBV5-5; 8 nucleotides align to TRBD2. The CDR3 covers 15 residues. Unmatched junction bases numbered 4, after V lost 1 base and J lost 4 bases. Per the germline V gene, CDR1 is SGHKS and CDR2 is YYEKEE (reference sequence). The CDR3 here is CASSLQLADYNEQFF. The CDR3 coding sequence is TGTGCCAGCAGCTTGCAACTAGCGGATTACAATGAGCAGTTCTTC.

The genes are TRBV9 and TRBJ2-3, with a weak D call TRBD2 (5 bases). The CDR3 is 17 amino acids. Trimming took off 2 bases at V and 4 bases at J, with 20 bases between the two ends. Germline CDR1 and CDR2: SGDLS and YYNGEE. The DNA for the CDR3 is TGTGCCAGCAGCGTTGGAACTAGTTTATCGGGTGCAGATACGCAGTATTTT. Protein sequence: CASSVGTSLSGADTQYF.

The chain joins TRBV19 to TRBJ2-1; 11 bases align to TRBD2. Per the germline V gene, CDR1 is LNHDA and CDR2 is SQIVND (reference sequence). The CDR3 is 15 amino acids. J lost 7 bases, V lost 7 bases, and 9 bases had no gene match. The CDR3 protein is CASIQTSGSFNEQFF. CDR3 DNA: TGTGCCAGTATCCAAACTAGCGGGAGTTTTAATGAGCAGTTCTTC.

The rearrangement links TRBV18 to TRBJ2-1, with TRBD2 matching over 7 bases. In germline, CDR1 is KGHSH, CDR2 LQKENI. CDR3 size: 14 residues. Losses at the gene ends were 6 bases for V and 8 bases for J; bases not matched to a gene: 10. The CDR3 sequence: CASSPPGRDHEQFF. The CDR3 coding sequence is TGTGCCAGCTCCCCCCCGGGGAGGGATCATGAGCAGTTCTTC.

The V gene is TRBV3-1 (or the pseudogene TRBV3-2), the J gene TRBJ1-1; 8 bases map to TRBD1. The CDR3 has 15 amino acids. Per the germline V gene, CDR1 is LGHDT and CDR2 is YNNKEL (reference sequence). After removal of 4 bases from V and 7 bases from J, the junction contained 11 bases not matched to a gene. The CDR3 protein is CASSLKGRGRGEAFF. The CDR3, as DNA: TGTGCCAGCAGCCTCAAAGGCAGGGGGCGCGGTGAAGCTTTCTTT.

In its sample, this clone was seen once. The chain is built from TRBV6-5 and TRBJ1-1; 8 nucleotides match TRBD1. The CDR3 loop spans 14 amino acids. The V segment lost 2 bases and the J segment 8 bases; nucleotides outside the gene matches: 7. The germline gives CDR1 MNHEY, CDR2 SVGAGI. For the CDR3, the DNA is TGTGCCAGCAGTTACGACAGGGGATCCGTGGAAGCTTTCTTT. The encoded protein is CASSYDRGSVEAFF.

This chain connects TRBV6-1 to TRBJ2-1; D is unresolved. The CDR3 contains 16 residues. Germline CDR1 reads MNHNS; CDR2 reads SASEGT. Trimming removed 0 bases at V and 4 bases at J, with 13 bases between. CDR3: CASSEALLGPYNEQFF. The CDR3 nucleotides are TGTGCCAGCAGTGAAGCTCTCCTAGGCCCATACAATGAGCAGTTCTTC.

This sequence joins TRBV11-3 and TRBJ2-3; possibly TRBD1 for D (6 bases). There are 18 residues in the CDR3. The germline gives CDR1 SGHNT, CDR2 YENEEA. V was pared by 1 base and J by 2 bases, with 19 bases between. As DNA, the CDR3 is TGTGCCAGCAGCTTAGCGCGGGCCCAGGACAGAAACACAGATACGCAGTATTTT. Translation gives CASSLARAQDRNTDTQYF.

This sequence joins TRBV20-1 and TRBJ1-2; TRBD1 is a possible D gene (6 bases). The CDR3 runs to 11 residues. CDR1 is DFQATT, CDR2 SNEGSKA, per germline (reference sequence). Trimming took 0 bases from V and 14 from J, leaving 13 bases between them. CDR3 loop: CSARDAQGLTF. In DNA form, the CDR3 reads TGCAGTGCTAGAGATGCACAGGGCTTGACCTTC.

The gene calls are TRBV24-1 and TRBJ2-3, with D possibly being TRBD2 (6 bases). The CDR3 runs to 13 residues. Germline V gives CDR1 KGHDR, CDR2 SFDVKD. V lost 8 bases and J 3 bases, leaving 11 bases between the germline ends. The CDR3 reads CATTGAGTDTQYF. The CDR3 coding sequence is TGTGCCACCACGGGAGCAGGGACAGATACGCAGTATTTT.

The CDR3 DNA reads TGTGCCAGCAGCCCCGGGACTAGCGGGGTTGATACGCAGTATTTT. Translated, it gives CASSPGTSGVDTQYF. V usage is TRBV7-3 and J usage is TRBJ2-3; 13 nucleotides line up with TRBD2. Germline CDR1 is SGHTA and CDR2 is FQGTGA. The CDR3 contains 15 residues. V lost 5 bases to trimming and J lost 6 bases; unmatched junction nucleotides: 5.

The chain recombines TRBV6-5 with TRBJ2-6; D is perhaps TRBD2 (5 bases). The germline gives CDR1 MNHEY, CDR2 SVGAGI. The CDR3 consists of 15 residues. V shed 10 bases and J shed 0 bases, with 13 bases lying between them. The CDR3 DNA reads as TGTGCCACCAACCGGGGTTACTCTGGGGCCAACGTCCTGACTTTC. Translation gives CATNRGYSGANVLTF.

This clone was counted many times. CDR3 sequence reads: CASSARTLGTGASTDTQYF. CDR3 DNA: TGTGCCAGTAGTGCTAGGACCTTAGGGACAGGGGCTAGCACAGATACGCAGTATTTT. The chain uses TRBV19 and TRBJ2-3; 10 positions match TRBD1. The CDR3 is made up of 19 amino acids. V trimming: 5 bases; J trimming: 0 bases; junction bases outside the gene matches: 14. Germline V gene sequence: CDR1 LNHDA, CDR2 SQIVND (reference sequence).

The V gene is TRBV19, the J gene TRBJ1-1; 9 positions agree with TRBD1. The CDR3 has 17 amino acids. Unmatched junction bases numbered 9, after V lost 4 bases and J lost 0 bases. Germline CDR1 reads LNHDA; CDR2 reads SQIVND (reference sequence). Here the CDR3 reads CASSTGQGRILNTEAFF. The CDR3 DNA sequence: TGTGCCAGTAGTACCGGACAGGGGAGGATCTTGAACACTGAAGCTTTCTTT.

The chain couples TRBV19 to TRBJ1-2, with D hard to call. The V end was cut by 3 bases, the J end by 4 bases, with 15 bases between. This CDR3 has 15 amino acids. Looked up from germline, CDR1 is LNHDA and CDR2 is SQIVND (reference sequence). In nucleotides, the CDR3 is TGTGCCAGTAGTATTACAGCGGTAGAGCGCTATGGCTACACCTTC. As protein: CASSITAVERYGYTF.

This chain joins TRBV12-3 or TRBV12-4 and TRBJ2-5; maybe TRBD1 (5 bases). Trimming shortened V by 3 bases and J by 5 bases, and 10 bases separated the two germline ends. The CDR3 length is 13 residues. This CDR3 reads CASSFREAETQYF. In DNA, the CDR3 is TGTGCCAGCAGTTTCAGGGAAGCGGAGACCCAGTACTTC.

J is TRBJ2-2 and V is TRBV24-1; 7 bases fit TRBD1. The CDR3 sequence is 15 residues long. V gave up 4 bases and J gave up 5 bases; unmatched junction bases: 6. In germline, CDR1 is KGHDR, CDR2 SFDVKD. The CDR3 bases are TGTGCCACCAGTGAACGACAGGGACGGACCGGGGAGCTGTTTTTT. Its protein is CATSERQGRTGELFF.

This rearrangement joins TRBV5-1 to TRBJ2-4; the D gene is possibly TRBD2 (6 bases). Germline CDR1 is SGHRS and CDR2 is YFSETQ. The germline V and J ends were trimmed by 4 bases and 5 bases, with 19 bases remaining between them. The CDR3 length is 16 residues. CDR3 sequence: CASSPGGFGPENIQYF. The CDR3 DNA sequence: TGCGCCAGCAGCCCCGGGGGTTTTGGTCCAGAAAACATTCAGTACTTC.

The rearrangement joins TRBV6-4 to TRBJ1-2, with 8 bases that match TRBD1. The V gene end was trimmed by 6 bases and the J gene end by 6 bases; junction bases not matched to a gene: 6. This CDR3 contains 13 residues. Germline assignment: CDR1 MRHNA and CDR2 SNTAGT. CDR3 coding DNA: TGTGCCAGCAGCAGGACAGGGTTGAATGGCTACACCTTC. Amino acid sequence: CASSRTGLNGYTF.

This chain connects TRBV7-2 to TRBJ1-2; D is unresolved. Germline V gene lookup returns CDR1 SGHTA and CDR2 FQGNSA. The CDR3 has 15 amino acids. The V and J ends lost 1 base and 0 bases respectively, with 9 bases between them. The CDR3 loop reads CASSLGPSANYGYTF. CDR3 coding DNA: TGTGCCAGCAGCTTAGGGCCCTCTGCTAACTATGGCTACACCTTC.

This sequence joins TRBV19 and TRBJ1-2, with D tentatively TRBD1 (5 bases). Germline V lookup: CDR1 LNHDA, CDR2 SQIVND (reference sequence). Trimming pared 4 bases from V and 2 bases from J, leaving 14 bases between. The CDR3 consists of 15 residues. The CDR3: CASSRLDSGNYGYTF. The CDR3 bases are TGTGCCAGTAGTAGGCTTGACAGCGGGAACTATGGCTACACCTTC.

The chain carries TRBV21-1 and TRBJ1-2; the table assigns TRBD1, which was not confirmed against the DNA. TRBV21-1 is a listed pseudogene. There are 16 residues in the CDR3. The CDR3 nucleotides are TGTGCCAGCAGCAAATTCTACAGCCAAATCCGTTATGGCTACACCTTC. Protein product: CASSKFYSQIRYGYTF.

The chain couples TRBV27 to TRBJ2-3; 9 bases align to TRBD1. V shed 3 bases and J 3 bases; nucleotides not matched to a gene: 7. Germline V lookup: CDR1 MNHEY, CDR2 SMNVEV (reference sequence). This CDR3 spans 16 amino acids. CDR3 coding DNA: TGTGCCAGCAGTTTTGGGACAGGGATAAGTACAGATACGCAGTATTTT. This gives the protein CASSFGTGISTDTQYF.